The text below deals with one T cell receptor (beta chain). This clone appeared a few times. Its antigen has not been determined. Base quality data are lacking; no much larger clone is found one base away. According to the germline V gene (reference sequence), CDR1 reads SEHNR and CDR2 reads FQNEAQ. Including cysteine and phenylalanine, the CDR3 has 16 amino acids. Of the read, only the CDR3 DNA is kept; its 48 bases are in frame from base 1. After removal of 1 base from V and 8 bases from J, the junction retains 10 bases not matched to a gene. Each donor gave one peripheral blood draw, about 100 mL on average, collected into heparinised tubes. Using a panel that included CD45RO, CCR7, CD25, CD127, CD95 and CD27, naive, central memory, regulatory and stem cell-like memory CD4+ T cells were sorted on a BD FACSAria II. A purity above 95% was achieved for all sorted populations. Right away, PBMCs were isolated by Lymphoprep density gradient centrifugation and were stained directly, with no culture step. So that batch effects would be minimized, each experiment stained and sorted samples in pairs, pairing one healthy donor with one patient.

This specimen belongs to a study of beta chain features in type 1 diabetes (dated by TCRdb to 2016 to 2019). For context, the study as a whole: Mean age, gender distribution, total cell number and subset yield were not different between patients and healthy donors. A total of roughly 99,000,000 sorted cells were examined across all samples, and the number of cells per subset was strongly correlated with RNA yield. The study compared the TCRB repertoires of sorted circulating CD4+ T cell subsets in recently diagnosed type 1 diabetes patients with those in matched healthy donors. Whereas all 28 donors provided naive and central memory subsets, regulatory and stem cell-like memory subsets were isolated from just 8 patients and roughly eight healthy donors.

The entire isolated RNA was reverse transcribed using the High Capacity cDNA Reverse Transcription Kit, and thus expressed TCRB transcripts were sequenced. Deep immunoSEQ sequencing was applied to naive, central memory and regulatory T cell samples, giving an average of around 4 million total reads per sample. Sorted cells were lysed in RLT buffer and RNA was extracted with DNase-treated RNeasy Micro or Mini kits, depending on cell number. To prevent cross-contamination, every cell subset was processed on its own, while patient and healthy donor samples were processed together. Using the immunoSEQ multiplex PCR, TCRB sequences were amplified from cDNA into 87-bp fragments spanning the CDR3 region. Amplicons were sequenced on the Illumina HiSeq platform. Under the source paper's analysis protocol: PCR bias was computationally corrected using synthetic template baselines, reads within Hamming distance 2 were collapsed, and singletons that could not be merged were discarded. By aligning reads against IMGT, V, D and J genes, CDR3 length, and insertions or deletions at six rearrangement sites were assigned. Within each subset, clonotype counts were normalized to sorted cell number, and only after that were true diversity and Gini coefficients computed with the tcR R package. The overlap coefficient, calculated on TCRB nucleotide sequences, was used to quantify repertoire sharing. TCRdb holds this immuneACCESS table with in-frame rearrangements only. Some clones are missing; in checked studies, unresolved V genes explain under half, and the rest has no known cause. The V and J calls and clone size come from that table; D and trimming were worked out from the DNA. The sample has some 150,000 clones on record, about 12% of them singletons. Of the sample, 1.3% falls within the top ten clones.

General findings and caveats noted by the study authors: In all four CD4+ subsets, TCRB CDR3 length was moderately but significantly shorter in type 1 diabetes patients. Because the HLA sub-analyses included only small numbers of individuals, any influence of HLA type on TCRB rearrangement was left unresolved. At VDJ recombination sites, patients with type 1 diabetes made fewer insertions and deleted more nucleotides, a pattern implying thymic rearrangement abnormalities. Naive, central memory and regulatory TCRB repertoires appeared to be more alike among patients than among healthy donors. Shorter templates might have been favored by PCR, but patient and control samples were amplified and corrected together, so both groups would have been affected equally by any skew. Because cDNA was sequenced instead of genomic DNA, highly expressing activated cells could be over-represented, though the groups showed no difference in activation or CD3 levels.

The clonotype comes from a man between 18 and 29 years old with type 1 diabetes. Sequenced: central memory CD4+ T cells from blood. The chain is encoded by TRBV7-9 joined to TRBJ2-4, and 8 junction bases match TRBD2. CDR3 sequence: CASSLGAGGGTDIQYF. The nucleotide sequence is given as TGTGCCAGCAGCTTAGGAGCCGGCGGGGGGACGGACATTCAGTACTTC.